Here is one T cell receptor (beta chain) with its context. The germline V gene has CDR1 MNHNS and CDR2 SASEGT. There are 14 residues in the CDR3. J gave up 5 bases and V 8 bases, and 7 bases lay outside the gene matches. This sample is part of a study of blood T cell repertoires in COVID-19. Turning to the study itself: Acute-phase and convalescent COVID-19 samples originated in the United States, Italy and Spain. The analysed material was cDNA or gDNA that came from T cells, B-cell-depleted T cells, or PBMCs.

Per the authors' pipeline: Cell counts per sample came from amplifying reference gene primers. Libraries were prepared by immunoSEQ multiplex PCR; TCRdb keeps only in-frame clonotypes and omits some of them. The V and J calls and the clone size are those of that table, but D and trimming were determined from the DNA. The table has 60,000 to 85,000 clones, about four fifths seen once. The receptor's source is a man aged 70-80 years who had recovered from COVID-19. The V call is TRBV6-1, the J call TRBJ2-3; 10 positions match TRBD2. The source material was peripheral blood. CDR3 loop: CASREAGGVDTQYF. CDR3 nucleotides: TGTGCCAGCCGGGAAGCGGGAGGGGTAGATACGCAGTATTTT.